The following is a TCR beta chain sequence with its context. The record originates from a study of blood T cell repertoires in COVID-19. Overall study context: Collection of acute and convalescent COVID-19 samples took place in the United States, Italy and Spain.

The study recruited people aged roughly 18 to 95 years across roughly 23 US areas. Symptom resolution, clearance, or two negative PCRs marked donors in Cohort 3 as recovered. V dropped 2 bases and J dropped 3 bases, with 10 bases sitting between them. CDR1 is SGHNT, CDR2 YENEEA, per germline. This CDR3 is 14 amino acids long. In the original workflow: Amplification of reference gene primers was used by the study to estimate nucleated cell counts. Data came from immunoSEQ multiplex PCR; TCRdb stores just in-frame clones and leaves some out. The V and J calls and clone size were taken over from that table, and D and trimming were inferred from the DNA. This sample has 200,000 to 250,000 clones, with about 90% found just once.

The source of this sequence is a man aged 25-45 years who had recovered from COVID-19. Sequenced sample: PBMCs or T cells enriched from blood (not recorded which). V usage is TRBV11-3 and J usage is TRBJ2-5; perhaps TRBD2 as D (5 bases). The CDR3 DNA reads as TGTGCCAGCAGCTTACCGGGAAGAGAAGAGACCCAGTACTTC. This encodes CASSLPGREETQYF.